Listed here are 7 T cell receptor beta chains from one sample, sequenced in a study of CD8+CD57+ T cells in acquired aplastic anemia (dated by TCRdb to 2016 to 2019). Sequencing instrument: Illumina HiSeq 2000. Profiling of TCR beta VDJ combinations and CDR3 sequences used genomic DNA as the template. TCRdb trimmed public reads at Q25 via fastp, called clones via MiXCR and kept in-frame beta chains. Entries that share a CDR3 protein sequence are merged under the most common genes and DNA. Here the sample has 200,000 to 250,000 distinct CDR3 sequences; roughly 50% occur a single time. The ten largest clonotypes hold nearly 20% of the sample. Patients chosen for sequencing had shown expansion of CD8+CD57+ cells by flow cytometry. Sequencing was carried out using sorted CD4+, CD8+, or CD8+CD57+ T cells (not recorded which) from PBMCs. The receptors derive from a human donor with aplastic anemia.

This sequence joins TRBV9 and TRBJ2-5; D unclear. CDR3 length: 15 amino acids. Germline V CDR1 and CDR2: SGDLS, YYNGEE. The ends were cut back, 4 bases at V and 6 bases at J, with 19 bases in the middle. DNA for the CDR3: TGTGCCAGCAGCCCCTCGGCCGGGCTACCGAAGACCCAGTACTTC. Its translation: CASSPSAGLPKTQYF.

This clonotype was detected a few times. The chain recombines TRBV6-1 with TRBJ1-1; the match to TRBD1 covers 10 bases. The CDR3 runs 13 residues. CDR1 is MNHNS and CDR2 is SASEGT in the germline V gene. J was trimmed by 4 bases and V by 4 bases; bases with no gene match: 0. The CDR3 sequence: CASSGTGGTEAFF. DNA of the CDR3: TGTGCCAGCAGTGGGACAGGGGGCACTGAAGCTTTCTTT.

The chain combines TRBV24-1 with TRBJ1-1; D may be TRBD1 (6 bases). The J call may be incorrect, as the DNA end agrees better with TRBJ1-5. The germline gives CDR1 KGHDR, CDR2 SFDVKD. The CDR3 is 17 residues long. Here the CDR3 reads CATSDHSRGPVNQPQHF. DNA for the CDR3: TGTGCCACCAGTGACCATAGCAGGGGACCCGTCAATCAGCCCCAGCATTTT.

This clonotype was recorded at least ten times. J is TRBJ1-1 and V is TRBV3-1; 8 bases agree with TRBD1. The CDR3 spans 13 residues. Germline assignment: CDR1 LGHDT and CDR2 YNNKEL (reference sequence). V dropped 4 bases and J dropped 4; count of bases not matched to a gene: 2. The chain's CDR3 is CASSRTGITEAFF. CDR3 DNA sequence: TGTGCCAGCAGCCGGACAGGGATCACTGAAGCTTTCTTT.

As concerns this clonotype: Since a much larger clone is just one base distant, this may be a read error. The chain joins TRBV7-9 to TRBJ1-1; D is uncertain. Germline values: CDR1 SEHNR, CDR2 FQNEAQ (reference sequence). This CDR3 is built from 12 residues. Trimming cost V 8 bases and J 1 base, with 8 bases left between them. The DNA of the CDR3 is TGTGCCAGCGGTGGGTCGAACACTGAAGCTTTCTTT. Protein sequence: CASGGSNTEAFF.

Note on this clonotype: No conserved phenylalanine or tryptophan ends this CDR3, so it is likely a read error. The chain couples TRBV24-1 to TRBJ2-7; 8 nucleotides match TRBD1. This CDR3 has 15 residues. In germline, CDR1 is KGHDR, CDR2 SFDVKD. CDR3 residues: CATSDTGQGMDEQYL. DNA for the CDR3: TGTGCCACCAGTGACACCGGACAGGGAATGGACGAACAGTACCTC.

The CDR3 loop reads CASSESQGAAGNTIYF. CDR3 bases: TGTGCCAGCAGTGAATCCCAGGGGGCAGCAGGAAACACCATATATTTT. V is TRBV2 and J is TRBJ1-3; 8 bases are shared with TRBD1. There are 16 residues in the CDR3. Trimming cost V 2 bases and J 4 bases; bases outside gene matches: 7. Germline assignment: CDR1 SNHLY and CDR2 FYNNEI.